A single sample is the source of the 23 T cell receptor beta chains below, sequenced in a study of T cell responses to AZD1222 COVID-19 vaccine. Profiling relied on immunoSEQ multiplex PCR, and the TCRdb table lists in-frame clones only, not all of them. Among some 140,000 clones listed, 80% to 90% were seen once. This material consisted of peripheral blood, taken on day 0 of AZD1222 vaccination. These TCRs come from an adult in good health.

This chain joins TRBV7-8 and TRBJ2-7; 11 positions agree with TRBD1. The V segment lost 5 bases and the J segment 1 base; nucleotides outside the gene matches: 4. The CDR3 covers 15 residues. Germline CDR1 SGHVS, CDR2 FQNEAQ. The CDR3 sequence is CASSPGTGGSYEQYF. CDR3 coding DNA: TGTGCCAGCAGCCCAGGGACAGGGGGTTCCTACGAGCAGTACTTC.

The chain links TRBV7-8 to TRBJ1-1, with TRBD1 matching over 7 bases. CDR1 is SGHVS, CDR2 FQNEAQ, per germline. This CDR3 comprises 15 residues. V was clipped by 5 bases and J by 0 bases; unmatched bases: 6. The CDR3 loop is CASSQRGQMNTEAFF. The CDR3 nucleotides read TGTGCCAGCAGCCAAAGGGGGCAAATGAACACTGAAGCTTTCTTT.

A single count supports this clone. The chain recombines TRBV5-1 with TRBJ2-5; tentative D call: TRBD1 (5 bases). CDR3 size: 14 residues. The V gene lost 0 bases and the J gene lost 1 base, with 7 bases spanning the gap. Per the germline V gene, CDR1 is SGHRS and CDR2 is YFSETQ. The CDR3 loop reads CASSLGQIQETQYF. CDR3 DNA sequence: TGCGCCAGCAGCTTGGGACAGATCCAAGAGACCCAGTACTTC.

This chain uses TRBV7-6 with TRBJ1-5; the D is unclear. The CDR3 spans 12 residues. Germline CDR1 is SGHVS and CDR2 is FNYEAQ. V was shortened by 4 bases and J by 0 bases, with 1 base between the two germline ends. DNA of the CDR3: TGTGCCAGCAGCTATAGCAATCAGCCCCAGCATTTT. This gives the protein CASSYSNQPQHF.

CDR3 sequence (DNA): TGTGCCAGCAGGACACAGGGAGACTATGGCTACACCTTC. Amino acid sequence: CASRTQGDYGYTF. The V call is TRBV28, the J call TRBJ1-2; maybe TRBD1 (6 bases). This CDR3 has 13 residues. V dropped 6 bases and J dropped 3 bases, with 11 bases sitting between them. Germline CDR1 is MDHEN and CDR2 is SYDVKM.

This chain joins TRBV5-1 and TRBJ1-1; D remains ambiguous. The CDR3 is 16 amino acids. Trimming shortened V by 0 bases and J by 2 bases, and 14 bases separated the two germline ends. CDR1 and CDR2 from the germline V gene are SGHRS and YFSETQ. The CDR3 region has the DNA TGCGCCAGCAGCTTGGCCAGTCTAGGACCTAACACTGAAGCTTTCTTT. It encodes CASSLASLGPNTEAFF.

V is TRBV28 and J is TRBJ2-1; no reliable D call. This CDR3 has 14 residues. V was shortened by 5 bases and J by 2 bases, with 10 bases between the two germline ends. Germline CDR1 reads MDHEN; CDR2 reads SYDVKM. The CDR3 DNA sequence: TGTGCCAGCAGTCCCACCCTAGCCTACAATGAGCAGTTCTTC. It codes for CASSPTLAYNEQFF.

The chain carries TRBV6-1 and TRBJ1-5; D not certain. Germline V CDR1 and CDR2: MNHNS, SASEGT. The CDR3 spans 12 residues. V was shortened by 0 bases and J by 9 bases, with 6 bases between the two germline ends. As DNA, the CDR3 is TGTGCCAGCAGTGAAGCCCCCCGGCCCCAGCATTTT. This translates into CASSEAPRPQHF.

This clone has only one observation. The chain is built from TRBV4-2 and TRBJ2-6, with D tentatively TRBD1 (6 bases). With 6 bases removed from V and 0 bases from J, the gap between germline ends came to 15 bases. The CDR3 contains 17 residues. Looked up from germline, CDR1 is LGHNA and CDR2 is YNFKEQ. As DNA, the CDR3 is TGTGCCAGCAGTACAGGGAACTCAGACTCTGGGGCCAACGTCCTGACTTTC. Protein: CASSTGNSDSGANVLTF.

As DNA, the CDR3 is TGTGCCAGCAGCTTAGCGCTTGTAACAGGTACATACGACTCCTACGAGCAGTACTTC. Translation gives CASSLALVTGTYDSYEQYF. The chain carries TRBV7-9 and TRBJ2-7, with a tentative D call TRBD1 (5 bases). The CDR3 is made up of 19 amino acids. V gave up 0 bases and J gave up 0 bases, with 21 bases separating them. In germline, CDR1 is SEHNR, CDR2 FQNEAQ (reference sequence). The full variable domain, in which reference TRBV7-9 and TRBJ2-7 provide the parts outside the CDR3, is DTGVSQNPRHKITKRGQNVTFRCDPISEHNRLYWYRQTLGQGPEFLTYFQNEAQLEKSRLLSDRFSAERPKGSFSTLEIQRTEQGDSAMYLCASSLALVTGTYDSYEQYFGPGTRLTVT.

This clone was found once. The chain joins TRBV7-8 to TRBJ2-1; D not resolved. The CDR3 is 15 amino acids. Trimming left V 1 base short and J 4 bases short, with 11 bases between. The germline V gene encodes CDR1 SGHVS and CDR2 FQNEAQ. CDR3 region: CASSLVRVFYNEQFF. CDR3 in DNA: TGTGCCAGCAGCTTAGTTAGAGTGTTTTACAATGAGCAGTTCTTC.

The V call is TRBV15, the J call TRBJ1-4, with D possibly matching TRBD1 (5 bases). With 0 bases removed from V and 12 bases from J, the gap between germline ends came to 20 bases. CDR1 and CDR2 (germline): LNHNV, YYDKDF (reference sequence). The CDR3 has 16 amino acids. The CDR3 region has the DNA TGTGCCACCAGCAGAGACTACGGCACTCGAGGGGTCGAACTGTTTTTT. Its protein is CATSRDYGTRGVELFF.

Only one count was recorded for this clone. This chain joins TRBV5-1 and TRBJ2-2; the match to TRBD1 covers 7 bases. The CDR3 contains 16 residues. Germline values: CDR1 SGHRS, CDR2 YFSETQ. The trim removed 3 bases at V and 1 base at J, leaving 6 bases unmatched. The CDR3 DNA reads as TGCGCCAGCAGCTCTCGGGACAGACTGAACACCGGGGAGCTGTTTTTT. It is translated as CASSSRDRLNTGELFF.

The chain employs TRBV6-5 and TRBJ1-2; no definite D call. V was shortened by 2 bases and J by 1 base, with 8 bases between the two germline ends. The germline gives CDR1 MNHEY, CDR2 SVGAGI. The CDR3 has 14 amino acids. CDR3 sequence reads: CASSYSRLNYGYTF. The CDR3 coding sequence is TGTGCCAGCAGTTACAGCCGACTTAACTATGGCTACACCTTC.

A word on this clone: Other DNA sequences within the sample encode an identical CDR3. The V and J genes are TRBV5-1 and TRBJ1-1, with TRBD1 as a possible D gene (6 bases). The CDR3 length is 14 residues. Germline V gives CDR1 SGHRS, CDR2 YFSETQ. Trimming pared 1 base from V and 2 bases from J, leaving 9 bases between. Here the CDR3 DNA reads TGCGCCAGCAGCTTGACAGGGACTAACACTGAAGCTTTCTTT. It codes for CASSLTGTNTEAFF.

The chain combines TRBV27 with TRBJ1-5; no reliable D call. V was pared by 5 bases and J by 10 bases, with 18 bases between. Germline CDR1 reads MNHEY; CDR2 reads SMNVEV (reference sequence). The CDR3 runs to 14 residues. The CDR3 DNA follows: TGTGCCAGCAGTCCGGGCTGGGCGGTGTATCCCCAGCATTTT. Translated, it gives CASSPGWAVYPQHF.

The sample holds one count of this clone. The gene calls are TRBV19 and TRBJ1-1, with 9 bases lining up with TRBD1. In germline, CDR1 is LNHDA, CDR2 SQIVND (reference sequence). Unmatched junction bases numbered 11, after V lost 2 bases and J lost 10 bases. The CDR3 extends over 15 amino acids. The CDR3 DNA follows: TGTGCCAGTAGTATAAGACCAACAGGGGGCTTCGGAGCTTTCTTT. It codes for CASSIRPTGGFGAFF.

This clone was counted a single time. This chain links TRBV2 with TRBJ1-3, with 9 bases identical to TRBD1. CDR3 length: 13 amino acids. V shed 4 bases, J shed 8 bases, and the junction held 3 bases outside the gene matches. CDR1 and CDR2 from the germline V gene are SNHLY and FYNNEI. In nucleotides, the CDR3 is TGTGCCAGCAGTGTACAGGGGGCACACACCATATATTTT. Translated, it gives CASSVQGAHTIYF.

This chain links TRBV6-2 or TRBV6-3 with TRBJ1-5; D gene unclear. V gave up 3 bases and J gave up 3 bases, with 6 bases separating them. Germline V gives CDR1 MNHEY, CDR2 SVGEGT. This CDR3 has 13 amino acids. CDR3 in DNA: TGTGCCAGCAGTTATTCCGCCAATCAGCCCCAGCATTTT. Protein: CASSYSANQPQHF.

The chain recombines TRBV4-1 with TRBJ1-1; D not resolved. Germline CDR1 reads MGHRA; CDR2 reads YSYEKL. Trimming took 2 bases from V and 1 from J, leaving 8 bases between them. This CDR3 has 14 amino acids. CDR3 DNA sequence: TGCGCCAGCAGCCAACCGAAAAGGAACACTGAAGCTTTCTTT. Protein product: CASSQPKRNTEAFF.

The rearrangement uses TRBV4-1 and TRBJ1-2, with D perhaps TRBD1 (6 bases). The CDR3 contains 15 residues. Trimming pared 4 bases from V and 4 bases from J, leaving 16 bases between. CDR1 and CDR2 (germline): MGHRA, YSYEKL. CDR3 nucleotide sequence: TGCGCCAGCAGCCCTGAGGGAGGGGGAGGCTATGGCTACACCTTC. Its translation is CASSPEGGGGYGYTF.

The gene calls are TRBV6-1 and TRBJ1-2, with TRBD1 matching over 7 bases. This CDR3 comprises 14 residues. Germline V gene sequence: CDR1 MNHNS, CDR2 SASEGT. Trimming at V came to 3 bases and at J to 5 bases, leaving 6 bases not matched to a gene. As DNA, the CDR3 is TGTGCCAGCAGTGAGACAGGGATCGGGTATGGCTACACCTTC. Protein: CASSETGIGYGYTF.

The gene calls are TRBV3-1 (or the pseudogene TRBV3-2) and TRBJ2-2; a weak D match, TRBD2 (5 bases). Germline CDR1 and CDR2: LGHDT and YNNKEL (reference sequence). The ends were cut back, 1 base at V and 4 bases at J, with 7 bases in the middle. The CDR3 spans 14 residues. The CDR3 nucleotides are TGTGCCAGCAGCCAAGTCGCGGGCACCGGGGAGCTGTTTTTT. Protein product: CASSQVAGTGELFF.